These 26 T cell receptor beta chains came from one sample sequenced in a study of T-cell memory formation after mild COVID-19. MiXCR was run by TCRdb on the 5' RACE reads, yielding one entry per CDR3 protein. The sample has about 320,000 distinct CDR3 sequences, 14% seen once. Sequenced: PBMCs or a T cell subset sorted from them (not recorded which). Source of these receptors: a man aged 18-30 years who had mild COVID-19 (a few samples of this study predate the infection). Cell type and time point are not known.

This clonotype occurred a few times. The chain combines TRBV12-3 or TRBV12-4 with TRBJ2-5, with D unclear. The CDR3 has 12 amino acids. V shed 7 bases and J shed 5 bases, with 11 bases lying between them. CDR3 in amino acids: CASTLSRETQYF. The CDR3 DNA sequence: TGTGCCAGCACCCTTAGTCGCGAGACCCAGTACTTC.

This clonotype was observed a few times. The chain couples TRBV18 to TRBJ1-1, with a possible D match to TRBD1 (6 bases). Germline-derived CDR1 and CDR2 are KGHSH and LQKENI. V was pared by 8 bases and J by 7 bases, with 14 bases between. The CDR3 totals 12 residues. The CDR3: CASQGGTVEAFF. The DNA for the CDR3 is TGTGCCAGCCAAGGGGGGACGGTTGAAGCTTTCTTT.

The sample holds a few counts of this clonotype. The V gene is TRBV7-3, the J gene TRBJ2-5; 15 nucleotides match TRBD2. The V gene's germline CDR1 is SGHTA and CDR2 FQGTGA. CDR3 length: 19 residues. J was trimmed by 7 bases and V by 4 bases; bases with no gene match: 16. In nucleotides, the CDR3 is TGTGCCAGCAGCTCCCAAGAGGGACTAGCGGGGGGCTCGGTGGGGACCCAGTACTTC. Translated, it gives CASSSQEGLAGGSVGTQYF.

In DNA, the CDR3 is TGTGCCAGCAGTTACTCGGTGGGGAGAAATGAAGAGACCCAGTACTTC. Encoded protein: CASSYSVGRNEETQYF. V is TRBV6-2 or TRBV6-3 and J is TRBJ2-5, with D maybe TRBD2 (5 bases). The V end lost 0 bases, the J end lost 3 bases, and 14 bases lay between the germline ends. In germline, CDR1 is MNHEY, CDR2 SVGEGT. This CDR3 comprises 16 residues.

The chain employs TRBV9 and TRBJ2-3; D might be TRBD1 or TRBD2, each matching 5 bases. Trimming took off 2 bases at V and 6 bases at J, with 13 bases between the two ends. CDR1 and CDR2 from the germline V gene are SGDLS and YYNGEE. The CDR3 is 14 amino acids. This CDR3 is CASSVWGTGDTQYF. The CDR3 region has the DNA TGTGCCAGCAGCGTCTGGGGGACCGGGGATACGCAGTATTTT.

This rearrangement joins TRBV24-1 to TRBJ2-1, with TRBD1 matching over 9 bases. Germline trimming cut 9 bases from V and 8 bases from J; bases unmatched to any gene: 4. The CDR3 is 12 residues long. Germline V lookup: CDR1 KGHDR, CDR2 SFDVKD. The CDR3 sequence: CATQGQGYEQFF. As DNA, the CDR3 is TGTGCCACCCAGGGACAGGGCTATGAGCAGTTCTTC.

This clonotype was detected a few times. The V gene is TRBV7-8, the J gene TRBJ2-1; D not certain. Germline V gene lookup returns CDR1 SGHVS and CDR2 FQNEAQ. V lost 5 bases, J lost 8 bases, and 16 bases lay in between. The CDR3 is 14 residues long. The CDR3: CASSPLVATDEQFF. Here the CDR3 DNA reads TGTGCCAGCAGCCCTTTGGTGGCTACCGATGAGCAGTTCTTC.

This clonotype has at least ten counts. The chain joins TRBV7-8 to TRBJ2-7, with 7 bases lining up with TRBD2. Germline CDR1 and CDR2: SGHVS and FQNEAQ. V was pared by 3 bases and J by 1 base, with 3 bases of the junction left unmatched. The CDR3 sequence is 14 residues long. CDR3 residues: CASSLYGGSYEQYF. The DNA for the CDR3 is TGTGCCAGCAGCTTGTACGGGGGGTCCTACGAGCAGTACTTC. Complete variable domain (other parts from reference TRBV7-8 and TRBJ2-7): GAGVSQSPRYKVAKRGQDVALRCDPISGHVSLFWYQQALGQGPEFLTYFQNEAQLDKSGLPSDRFFAERPEGSVSTLKIQRTQQEDSAVYLCASSLYGGSYEQYFGPGTRLTVT.

This clonotype was seen many times. The genes are TRBV5-1 and TRBJ2-1; 11 bases line up with TRBD2. With V trimmed by 0 bases and J by 8 bases, 4 bases remained unmatched. Per germline, CDR1 SGHRS and CDR2 YFSETQ. The CDR3 totals 15 residues. The CDR3 nucleotides read TGCGCCAGCAGCTTGGCTAGCGGGGGGATATATGAGCAGTTCTTC. Translated: CASSLASGGIYEQFF. The full variable domain, its missing parts supplied by reference TRBV5-1 and TRBJ2-1, is KAGVTQTPRYLIKTRGQQVTLSCSPISGHRSVSWYQQTPGQGLQFLFEYFSETQRNKGNFPGRFSGRQFSNSRSEMNVSTLELGDSALYLCASSLASGGIYEQFFGPGTRLTVL.

This clonotype was seen a few times. The genes are TRBV20-1 and TRBJ2-3; 12 bases fit TRBD2. Per the germline V gene, CDR1 is DFQATT and CDR2 is SNEGSKA (reference sequence). The CDR3 runs to 16 residues. J lost 2 bases, V lost 1 base, and 4 bases had no gene match. The CDR3 sequence is CSARVSSGGATDTQYF. CDR3 DNA: TGCAGTGCTAGAGTGTCTAGCGGGGGGGCCACAGATACGCAGTATTTT.

This clonotype was counted many times. The chain couples TRBV5-1 to TRBJ1-2; 7 positions match TRBD1. The CDR3 loop spans 14 amino acids. Germline CDR1 reads SGHRS; CDR2 reads YFSETQ. J lost 6 bases, V lost 4 bases, and 9 bases had no gene match. CDR3 sequence (DNA): TGCGCCAGCAGCACAACAGGGGATTTAAATGGCTACACCTTC. The encoded protein is CASSTTGDLNGYTF.

This clonotype was seen ten or more times. This CDR3 reads CASSTGQSSYEQYF. Here the CDR3 DNA reads TGTGCCAGCAGTACGGGACAGAGCTCCTACGAGCAGTACTTC. The rearrangement joins TRBV11-2 to TRBJ2-7; 7 nucleotides align to TRBD1. The CDR3 loop spans 14 amino acids. Per germline, CDR1 SGHAT and CDR2 FQNNGV. The trim removed 6 bases at V and 0 bases at J, leaving 5 bases unmatched.

The chain carries TRBV7-2 and TRBJ2-5; D possibly corresponds to TRBD2 (6 bases). Germline V lookup: CDR1 SGHTA, CDR2 FQGNSA. The CDR3 is made up of 15 amino acids. V was pared by 5 bases and J by 5 bases, with 18 bases between. DNA for the CDR3: TGTGCCAGCAGCCAGTCCGTATCGGGGAGGGAGACCCAGTACTTC. Translating it yields CASSQSVSGRETQYF.

The rearrangement joins TRBV2 to TRBJ2-1; D not certain. The CDR3 length is 13 residues. The V gene lost 7 bases and the J gene lost 9 bases, with 16 bases spanning the gap. Germline-derived CDR1 and CDR2 are SNHLY and FYNNEI. CDR3 DNA: TGTGCCAGCATCTTAGATCCGCCGCTTGAGCAGTTCTTC. This sequence encodes CASILDPPLEQFF.

This clonotype was counted ten times or more. The V call is TRBV7-2, the J call TRBJ2-2; TRBD1 is a possible D gene (6 bases). Germline loops: CDR1 SGHTA, CDR2 FQGNSA. CDR3 size: 14 residues. Trimming cost V 5 bases and J 6 bases, with 13 bases left between them. The CDR3 here is CASSPDSRAGELFF. DNA of the CDR3: TGTGCCAGCAGCCCGGACAGTAGGGCCGGGGAGCTGTTTTTT.

This chain uses TRBV7-2 with TRBJ2-7, with D possibly matching TRBD2 (6 bases). Trimming left V 1 base short and J 6 bases short, with 13 bases between. The CDR3 loop spans 14 amino acids. Germline CDR1 and CDR2: SGHTA and FQGNSA. The CDR3 sequence is CASSLGGDQAEQYF. The CDR3 nucleotides are TGTGCCAGCAGCTTAGGCGGGGATCAAGCCGAGCAGTACTTC.

This clonotype was detected a few times. Here the CDR3 DNA reads TGTGCCAGCAGTTTAGGCCGGACGAGCTCCTATAATTCACCCCTCCACTTT. It yields the protein CASSLGRTSSYNSPLHF. This chain uses TRBV12-3 or TRBV12-4 with TRBJ1-6; D is undetermined. The CDR3 runs 17 residues. The germline V and J ends were trimmed by 1 base and 0 bases, with 10 bases remaining between them.

This clonotype has more than one count but fewer than ten. The chain combines TRBV20-1 with TRBJ2-3; TRBD2 is a possible D gene (5 bases). Germline V CDR1 and CDR2: DFQATT, SNEGSKA (reference sequence). The CDR3 spans 15 residues. V shed 2 bases and J shed 0 bases, with 12 bases lying between them. The DNA for the CDR3 is TGCAGTGCTAGACTTGCGGGCTCCAGCACAGATACGCAGTATTTT. Translation gives CSARLAGSSTDTQYF.

This clonotype was detected once. The V call is TRBV15, the J call TRBJ1-1; D unclear. Trimming shortened V by 0 bases and J by 4 bases, and 12 bases separated the two germline ends. Germline assignment: CDR1 LNHNV and CDR2 YYDKDF (reference sequence). The CDR3 runs to 15 residues. The CDR3 loop is CATSRDGSGSTEAFF. DNA of the CDR3: TGTGCCACCAGCAGAGATGGGAGTGGGAGCACTGAAGCTTTCTTT.

CDR3: CATSRALGLMGETQYF. The CDR3 DNA sequence: TGTGCCACCAGCAGAGCATTGGGACTTATGGGGGAGACCCAGTACTTC. The rearrangement links TRBV15 to TRBJ2-5; the D gene is possibly TRBD2 (6 bases). Per germline, CDR1 LNHNV and CDR2 YYDKDF (reference sequence). V lost 1 base and J 5 bases, leaving 17 bases between the germline ends. The CDR3 length is 16 residues.

This clonotype was counted a few times. The chain recombines TRBV19 with TRBJ2-7; 7 nucleotides line up with TRBD2. CDR3 length: 15 residues. J gave up 3 bases and V 3 bases, and 8 bases lay outside the gene matches. Germline CDR1 is LNHDA and CDR2 is SQIVND (reference sequence). As DNA, the CDR3 is TGTGCCAGTAGTATTGAGAAGGCGGGAGACTACGAGCAGTACTTC. Its translation: CASSIEKAGDYEQYF.

The gene calls are TRBV7-2 and TRBJ2-1; the match to TRBD2 covers 8 bases. The CDR3 length is 16 residues. Germline V gene lookup returns CDR1 SGHTA and CDR2 FQGNSA. V dropped 5 bases and J dropped 4; count of bases not matched to a gene: 10. The CDR3 here is CASSPHTSGVYNEQFF. For the CDR3, the DNA is TGTGCCAGCAGCCCTCATACTAGCGGAGTATACAATGAGCAGTTCTTC.

The chain carries TRBV18 and TRBJ2-3; D is uncertain. This CDR3 spans 13 amino acids. V lost 2 bases and J lost 3, with 6 bases in between. The V gene's germline CDR1 is KGHSH and CDR2 LQKENI. In DNA form, the CDR3 reads TGTGCCAGCTCACCAATGAGGACAGATACGCAGTATTTT. The encoded protein is CASSPMRTDTQYF.

V and J are TRBV6-5 and TRBJ2-5, with 13 bases matching TRBD2. Per the germline V gene, CDR1 is MNHEY and CDR2 is SVGAGI. The CDR3 covers 12 residues. The ends lost 9 bases at V and 7 bases at J; junction bases unmatched: 2. This CDR3 is CASRTSGGTQYF. CDR3 nucleotides: TGTGCCAGTCGGACTAGCGGGGGGACCCAGTACTTC.

The rearrangement links TRBV18 to TRBJ1-5; TRBD1 is a possible D gene (5 bases). The V end lost 2 bases, the J end lost 2 bases, and 10 bases lay between the germline ends. Germline V gives CDR1 KGHSH, CDR2 LQKENI. CDR3 length: 15 amino acids. CDR3 residues: CASSPSGMGNQPQHF. The CDR3 bases are TGTGCCAGCTCACCATCAGGGATGGGCAATCAGCCCCAGCATTTT.

This clonotype was picked up a small number of times. The chain links TRBV7-2 to TRBJ1-6; maybe TRBD1 (6 bases). The germline V and J ends were trimmed by 0 bases and 7 bases, with 13 bases remaining between them. The CDR3 length is 16 residues. Germline CDR1 is SGHTA and CDR2 is FQGNSA. CDR3 in amino acids: CASSLAVGRGNSPLHF. For the CDR3, the DNA is TGTGCCAGCAGCTTAGCGGTCGGCAGGGGAAATTCACCCCTCCACTTT.